These T cell receptor beta chains were read from a single sample in a study of shared T cell receptors in the human thymus. Assay: immunoSEQ multiplex PCR; the TCRdb copy retains only in-frame clones and omits some. Of roughly 660,000 clones detected, roughly 90% appear once; the ten largest clones hold around 0.0099%. The same sample was also studied in work on human thymus T cells.

Input material: thymocytes. The source is a boy in the first two years of life with a congenital heart defect. CDR3s include the opening cysteine and the closing phenylalanine or tryptophan. A D gene is named only where the DNA matches it firmly. The size of a clone is reported for some rows only, either as once, few or many, or as a class for expanded clones.

V	size	D	J	CDR3	DNA
TRBV30	.	.	TRBJ2-7	CAWSNGSGEQYF	TGTGCCTGGAGTAATGGGTCGGGCGAGCAGTACTTC
TRBV9	.	TRBD1	TRBJ1-4	CASSGRGAREKLFF	TGTGCCAGCAGCGGCAGGGGGGCTAGGGAAAAACTGTTTTTT
TRBV7-2	.	TRBD1	TRBJ2-7	CASSADRVSHEQYF	TGTGCCAGCAGCGCCGACAGGGTATCCCACGAGCAGTACTTC
TRBV7-3	.	TRBD2	TRBJ2-3	CASSLGGGRTDTQYF	TGTGCCAGCAGCTTAGGGGGAGGGCGCACAGATACGCAGTATTTT
TRBV4-3	.	TRBD1	TRBJ2-7	CASSRLDRGDLDEQYF	TGCGCCAGCAGCCGTTTGGACAGGGGAGATCTTGACGAGCAGTACTTC
TRBV19	few	TRBD1	TRBJ2-2	CASSIRRRCGVAGDRVTGELFF	TGTGCCAGTAGTATCCGTCGGCGGTGTGGGGTGGCGGGGGACAGGGTCACCGGGGAGCTGTTTTTT
TRBV27	.	TRBD2	TRBJ2-3	CASSGGPGLAIDTQYF	TGTGCCAGCAGTGGGGGACCCGGACTAGCGATAGATACGCAGTATTTT
TRBV25-1	.	.	TRBJ2-3	CASSEFVRGGTHTDTQYF	TGTGCCAGCAGTGAATTCGTCCGAGGGGGTACCCACACAGATACGCAGTATTTT
TRBV7-2	.	TRBD1	TRBJ1-1	CASSQRTGVIAFF	TGTGCCAGCAGCCAACGCACAGGGGTAATAGCTTTCTTT
TRBV5-7	.	TRBD2	TRBJ2-1	CASRAGLAGGYNEQFF	TGTGCCAGCAGGGCGGGACTAGCGGGAGGGTACAATGAGCAGTTCTTC
TRBV11-3	.	TRBD2	TRBJ2-5	CASSLGLAGVQETQYF	TGTGCCAGCAGCTTAGGACTAGCGGGAGTGCAAGAGACCCAGTACTTC
TRBV5-4	.	TRBD2	TRBJ2-3	CASSSVAGGSTDTQYF	TGTGCCAGCAGCTCCGTAGCGGGAGGGTCCACAGATACGCAGTATTTT
TRBV11-2	.	.	TRBJ2-2	CASSYPRGRDNTGELFF	TGTGCCAGCAGCTATCCGAGGGGGAGGGACAACACCGGGGAGCTGTTTTTT
TRBV15	.	TRBD1	TRBJ1-1	CATSREGTGAAEAFF	TGTGCCACCAGCAGAGAGGGGACAGGGGCGGCTGAAGCTTTCTTT
TRBV27	.	TRBD2	TRBJ2-1	CASGNRTSGHNEQFF	TGTGCCAGCGGCAACCGGACTAGCGGTCACAATGAGCAGTTCTTC
TRBV19	.	TRBD2	TRBJ2-6	CASSNRRGAFGANVLTF	TGTGCCAGTAGTAATCGGCGGGGGGCGTTTGGGGCCAACGTCCTGACTTTC
TRBV18	.	TRBD2	TRBJ2-7	CASSPGRGLAGPSYEQYF	TGTGCCAGCTCACCTGGGCGAGGGCTAGCGGGCCCTTCCTACGAGCAGTACTTC
TRBV4-2	few	TRBD2	TRBJ2-2	CASSHSSGRAVGELFF	TGTGCCAGCAGCCACTCTAGCGGGAGGGCGGTCGGGGAGCTGTTTTTT
TRBV18	.	.	TRBJ1-5	CASSPQGSNQPQHF	TGTGCCAGCTCACCCCAGGGTAGCAATCAGCCCCAGCATTTT
TRBV2	.	TRBD1	TRBJ1-1	CASSGQGADTEAFF	TGTGCCAGCAGCGGACAGGGGGCGGACACTGAAGCTTTCTTT
TRBV9	.	TRBD1	TRBJ1-4	CASSNDRVGEKLFF	TGTGCCAGCAGCAACGACAGGGTGGGTGAAAAACTGTTTTTT
TRBV15	.	.	TRBJ2-1	CATSPGDRSYNEQFF	TGTGCCACCAGCCCGGGGGACAGATCCTACAATGAGCAGTTCTTC
TRBV27	.	.	TRBJ2-7	CASSLTSEPSYEQYF	TGTGCCAGCAGTTTGACTAGTGAGCCTTCCTACGAGCAGTACTTC
TRBV11-2	.	.	TRBJ2-7	CASSLEEETGVYEQYF	TGTGCCAGCAGCTTAGAAGAGGAGACAGGAGTTTACGAGCAGTACTTC
TRBV6-5	.	.	TRBJ1-3	CASSNGQNGNTIYF	TGTGCCAGCAGTAATGGACAGAATGGAAACACCATATATTTT
TRBV7-2	.	TRBD2	TRBJ2-7	CASRSIAGGPGEQYF	TGTGCCAGCAGATCTATAGCGGGAGGGCCGGGGGAGCAGTACTTC
TRBV4-1	.	TRBD1	TRBJ2-1	CASSPNPGTGGVPPPAGEQFF	TGCGCCAGCAGCCCCAATCCCGGGACAGGGGGCGTCCCCCCCCCAGCTGGAGAGCAGTTCTTC
TRBV10-1	.	.	TRBJ1-1	CASSVRPARGMAEAFF	TGCGCCAGCAGTGTCAGGCCTGCGAGAGGGATGGCTGAAGCTTTCTTT
TRBV7-2	.	.	TRBJ1-2	CASSLERMLLEGYTF	TGTGCCAGCAGCTTAGAGAGGATGTTGCTAGAGGGCTACACCTTC
TRBV6-5	.	TRBD2	TRBJ2-3	CASSYGTSAAVTQYF	TGTGCCAGCAGTTACGGGACTAGCGCCGCGGTTACGCAGTATTTT
TRBV11-2	.	.	TRBJ2-7	CASSLAYEQYF	TGTGCCAGCAGCTTGGCATACGAGCAGTACTTC
TRBV5-1	few	TRBD2	TRBJ2-1	CASSLEGPPGRGPEQFF	TGCGCCAGCAGCTTGGAGGGTCCGCCAGGGAGGGGTCCTGAGCAGTTCTTC
TRBV6-6	.	TRBD1	TRBJ2-1	CASSLGQGVGYNEQFF	TGTGCCAGCAGCCTTGGACAGGGAGTGGGTTACAATGAGCAGTTCTTC
TRBV4-1	.	TRBD1	TRBJ2-5	CASSQEGTGQETQYF	TGCGCCAGCAGCCAAGAGGGGACAGGGCAGGAGACCCAGTACTTC
TRBV30	.	TRBD1	TRBJ1-1	CAWTLPGQPMNTEAFF	TGTGCCTGGACTCTACCGGGACAGCCCATGAACACTGAAGCTTTCTTT
TRBV29-1	.	TRBD1	TRBJ1-1	CSVGTGNTEAFF	TGCAGCGTGGGGACAGGGAACACTGAAGCTTTCTTT
TRBV28	.	TRBD1	TRBJ1-1	CASRKDRARNTEAFF	TGTGCCAGCAGGAAGGACAGGGCCCGGAACACTGAAGCTTTCTTT
TRBV19	.	.	TRBJ2-7	CASSMAGSSEQYF	TGTGCCAGTAGTATGGCTGGCTCCTCCGAGCAGTACTTC
TRBV4-2	.	TRBD2	TRBJ2-1	CASSPEPSGRPGSNEQFF	TGTGCCAGCAGCCCAGAGCCTAGCGGGAGGCCCGGTTCGAATGAGCAGTTCTTC
TRBV9	.	TRBD2	TRBJ2-1	CASSVGTSGISSYNEQFF	TGTGCCAGCAGCGTCGGGACTAGCGGGATTAGCTCCTACAATGAGCAGTTCTTC
TRBV27	.	.	TRBJ2-3	CASSSGRGADTQYF	TGTGCCAGCAGCAGCGGCAGGGGGGCAGATACGCAGTATTTT
TRBV11-3	.	TRBD1	TRBJ1-3	CASSPGREDRGPGNTIYF	TGTGCCAGCAGCCCAGGGCGGGAAGACAGGGGACCTGGAAACACCATATATTTT
TRBV28	.	TRBD2	TRBJ2-5	CASSPLGTSGLETQYF	TGTGCCAGCAGTCCCCTCGGGACTAGCGGGTTAGAGACCCAGTACTTC
TRBV4-1	once	.	TRBJ2-1	CASSQEFLARQGEQFF	TGCGCCAGCAGCCAAGAGTTCCTAGCGAGACAAGGTGAGCAGTTCTTC
TRBV27	.	.	TRBJ2-5	CASSFMASRETQYF	TGTGCCAGCAGTTTTATGGCTAGCCGAGAGACCCAGTACTTC
TRBV11-2	.	.	TRBJ2-4	CASSLGRGPFLAKNIQYF	TGTGCCAGCAGCTTAGGGCGGGGTCCCTTTCTAGCCAAAAACATTCAGTACTTC
TRBV13	.	TRBD1	TRBJ1-2	CASSLGPTGIGSGYTF	TGTGCCAGCAGCTTAGGTCCGACAGGGATCGGTTCGGGCTACACCTTC
TRBV5-1	.	TRBD1	TRBJ1-2	CASSLGQGNYGYTF	TGCGCCAGCAGCTTGGGACAGGGCAACTATGGCTACACCTTC
TRBV5-1	.	.	TRBJ2-7	CASSLASPREQYF	TGCGCCAGCAGCTTGGCCTCCCCCCGCGAGCAGTACTTC
TRBV29-1	.	TRBD2	TRBJ2-2	CSVPRGTSGRPNTGELFF	TGCAGCGTTCCCCGCGGGACTAGCGGGAGACCCAACACCGGGGAGCTGTTTTTT
TRBV5-6	once	.	TRBJ2-1	CASSLAVGGSSYNEQFF	TGTGCCAGCAGCTTGGCTGTTGGCGGCAGCTCCTACAATGAGCAGTTCTTC
TRBV6-6	.	.	TRBJ2-5	CASSADKGEKMTQYF	TGTGCCAGCAGTGCGGACAAGGGGGAAAAGATGACCCAGTACTTC
TRBV14	.	TRBD1	TRBJ1-3	CASSQGVPRGPGGNTIYF	TGTGCCAGCAGCCAAGGGGTTCCGAGGGGGCCGGGGGGAAACACCATATATTTT
TRBV6-1	few	.	TRBJ1-2	CASRPGTPDRNGYTF	TGTGCCAGCAGGCCCGGGACACCGGATCGAAATGGCTACACCTTC
TRBV7-2	.	.	TRBJ1-3	CASSFNSGNTIYF	TGTGCCAGCAGCTTTAACTCTGGAAACACCATATATTTT
TRBV5-4	.	TRBD1	TRBJ2-7	CASSLVGQGRSGEQYF	TGTGCCAGCAGCTTGGTGGGACAGGGCCGGTCGGGCGAGCAGTACTTC
TRBV30	.	.	TRBJ2-3	CAWSAGTSTDTQYF	TGTGCCTGGAGTGCTGGGACTAGCACAGATACGCAGTATTTT
TRBV30	.	.	TRBJ2-3	CAWYRAPPEADTQYF	TGTGCCTGGTACCGCGCCCCCCCGGAGGCAGATACGCAGTATTTT